These T cell receptor beta chains were read from a single sample in a study of T-cell reconstitution after alpha-beta-depleted transplantation in children. TCRdb itself ran the PCR reads through MiXCR, one entry per CDR3 protein. The sample lists around 450,000 distinct CDR3 sequences; over 40% were seen once. The source material was PBMCs, sampled before TCRalphabeta/CD19-depleted stem cell transplant. These receptors were collected from a girl aged 2 to 10 with aplastic anemia, due to receive a stem cell transplant. Both conserved end residues are part of each CDR3. Each record gives: D gene, V gene, CDR3 protein. A D gene is named only where the DNA matches it firmly.

>.|TRBV5-5
CASSSGQHNEQFF
>TRBD2|TRBV7-3
CASSLRLTSAYNEQFF
>.|TRBV7-6
CASSLSTGRTDTQYF
>.|TRBV12-3/TRBV12-4
CASSSSGHSPLHF
>.|TRBV10-2
CASIGAGIQETQYF
>.|TRBV5-6
CASSPKPTGSFYNEQFF
>.|TRBV27
CASSLGTHINEKLFF
>.|TRBV5-6
CASNWGGAGRELFF
>.|TRBV9
CASSASAGIGPIQPQHF
>TRBD2|TRBV7-9
CASSVLAGGDTQYF
>.|TRBV20-1
CSARVSVTTTLYEQYF
>.|TRBV30
CAWMRGYTDTQYF
>.|TRBV12-3/TRBV12-4
CASSLEGVWATQYF
>.|TRBV5-1
CASSLFGPPANEQFF
>TRBD1|TRBV5-1
CASGTGGTEAFF
>.|TRBV20-1
CSATLGLHGNTGELFF
>TRBD2|TRBV3-1
CASSRTPGTSSYNEQFF
>.|TRBV6-5
CASSYPRGADTQYF
>.|TRBV12-3/TRBV12-4
CASTQRGAGANVLTF
>TRBD2|TRBV20-1
CCARKNPGLAGKGELFF
>TRBD1|TRBV12-3/TRBV12-4
CATGTGGNTIYF
>.|TRBV20-1
CSAGQGRLAGDTQYF
>.|TRBV12-3/TRBV12-4
CASTTSGRATEAFF
>.|TRBV12-3/TRBV12-4
CASSLGGSNSPLHF
>TRBD1|TRBV20-1
CSAPPGGWTEAFF
>TRBD2|TRBV12-3/TRBV12-4
CASSLGTSGRAGFNEQFF
>.|TRBV18
CASSPSTTSTDTQYF
>TRBD1|TRBV7-2
CASSPRTGNSYEQYF
>.|TRBV20-1
CSASRDTNTGELFF
>.|TRBV12-3/TRBV12-4
CASILRVNTEAFF
>TRBD1|TRBV18
CASSLGTVSYEQYF
>.|TRBV18
CASSSMKGSEQYF
>.|TRBV15
CATSSTSATEAFF
>.|TRBV7-2
CASSVFRGYEQYF
>.|TRBV7-2
CASSPILPEQFF
>TRBD1|TRBV20-1
CSARMTGWYSTGELFF
>.|TRBV5-1
CASSLVPLARPFDTQYF
>TRBD2|TRBV7-2
CASSRLAVSDEQFF
>.|TRBV5-1
CASSRDQGEKLFF
>.|TRBV20-1
CSIIGAKNIQYF
>TRBD1|TRBV7-9
CASSGIQGDYGYTF
>.|TRBV6-5
CASSYPTPFGGNEQFF
>.|TRBV28
CASSPGTRSYEQYF
>.|TRBV12-3/TRBV12-4
CASSLGLGGQYF
>.|TRBV29-1
CSVVPGNTEAFF
>.|TRBV27
CASSRPGELFF
>.|TRBV28
CASASGGANEWGTDTQYF
>.|TRBV5-1
CASSLSLEMQYF
>TRBD1|TRBV18
CASSRQGGGAEAFF
>.|TRBV29-1
CSVVGPRSYEQYF
>.|TRBV2
CASPSPYLGGTPREQYF
>.|TRBV12-3/TRBV12-4
CASSFQQGHAEAFF
>.|TRBV29-1
CSVGGVGEKLFF
>TRBD1|TRBV20-1
CSAGPRGNEQYF
>.|TRBV12-3/TRBV12-4
CASRNRTGRSYEQYF
>.|TRBV9
CASSARPSTDTQYF
>TRBD1|TRBV5-1
CASSTDRDREETQYF